Listed below are T cell receptor beta chains from one sample, sequenced in a study of cytomegalovirus exposure and HLA in healthy donors. Sequencing used immunoSEQ multiplex PCR; TCRdb keeps in-frame clones, though not all of them. Here the sample spans more than 150,000 clones, approximately 88% being singletons. The sample comprised PBMCs. These receptors were collected from a man between 18 and 35 years old in good health and CMV-seropositive. CDR3s include the opening cysteine and the closing phenylalanine or tryptophan.

TRBV4-3,TRBJ1-1,CASSQSTGTGVFNTEAFF
TRBV9,TRBJ2-3,CASSTLGGYADTQYF
TRBV25-1,TRBJ1-1,CASSPTGGLTEAFF
TRBV7-9,TRBJ1-1,CATGGLGEAFF
TRBV6-4,TRBJ2-6,CASSAGTSGSGANVLTF
TRBV6-1,TRBJ1-2,CASRGTTNYGYTF
TRBV6-1,TRBJ2-5,CASSENRPGEWGETQYF
TRBV5-1,TRBJ2-1,CASSLVAGGSNEQFF
TRBV7-9,TRBJ2-7,CASSYGEAYEQYF
TRBV9,TRBJ2-3,CASALAGTDTQYF
TRBV30,TRBJ2-2,CASPGLAALNTGELFF
TRBV4-1,TRBJ2-2,CASSQGQGAGTGELFF
TRBV30,TRBJ1-2,CAWSVHAGGYTF
TRBV9,TRBJ1-5,CASSPGQGSNQPQHF
TRBV19,TRBJ1-5,CASSMTAGSQPQHF
TRBV6-6,TRBJ1-2,CASSYSSGLYGYTF
TRBV27,TRBJ1-2,CASSSDRDERYTF
TRBV7-9,TRBJ2-7,CASSRSGPNEQYF
TRBV6-1,TRBJ2-2,CASSDRQGAIGELFF
TRBV11-3,TRBJ2-2,CASSLGGGNTGELFF
TRBV4-1,TRBJ2-7,CASSQAGGASYEQYF
TRBV28,TRBJ2-7,CASSLTGGGSYEQYF
TRBV4-3,TRBJ2-5,CASSQVRRRFQETQYF
TRBV9,TRBJ2-1,CASGASGYNEQFF
TRBV2,TRBJ2-2,CASIRTGGTGELFF
TRBV27,TRBJ2-7,CASSPGQVNYEQYF
TRBV6-4,TRBJ2-1,CASSEVAGSYNEQFF
TRBV15,TRBJ2-7,CATSREGGDATEQYF
TRBV28,TRBJ2-7,CASSLSRPGGEYF
TRBV7-3,TRBJ2-7,CASSLLAGGPGEQYF
TRBV6-4,TRBJ1-2,CASSPDRDYGYTF
TRBV15,TRBJ2-7,CATSRDTSGSYEQYF
TRBV27,TRBJ2-1,CASSLGTGVPISYNEQFF
TRBV30,TRBJ1-4,CAWSAANEKLFF
TRBV4-2,TRBJ2-7,CASSGFVGTGIEQYF
TRBV9,TRBJ2-1,CASSVASSMREGEQFF
TRBV7-6,TRBJ2-5,CASSPISTGGSETQYF
TRBV2,TRBJ1-3,CASSELGGRYSGNTIYF
TRBV5-4,TRBJ1-1,CASSRGQGYTEAFF
TRBV2,TRBJ1-2,CASSEKSGIVGLGYTF
TRBV28,TRBJ2-5,CASSAGQFQETQYF
TRBV4-2,TRBJ2-7,CASSRPGLALSYEQYF
TRBV27,TRBJ2-3,CASSSLGTRGTDTQYF
TRBV11-2,TRBJ2-6,CASSSSFGANVLTF
TRBV29-1,TRBJ2-7,CSVEAGTDRFRNEQYF
TRBV18,TRBJ2-7,CASSDGTGDPYEQYF
TRBV5-4,TRBJ1-1,CASRGQGNTEAFF
TRBV9,TRBJ2-1,CASSSRTSGPNFKAQFF
TRBV23-1,TRBJ2-1,CASRGGRETDNEQFF
TRBV19,TRBJ2-1,CASSMSSGSNNEQFF
TRBV29-1,TRBJ1-1,CSGRLTDTEAFF
TRBV2,TRBJ1-2,CASRLQIYGYTF
TRBV29-1,TRBJ2-3,CSVPTGRPSVSTQYF